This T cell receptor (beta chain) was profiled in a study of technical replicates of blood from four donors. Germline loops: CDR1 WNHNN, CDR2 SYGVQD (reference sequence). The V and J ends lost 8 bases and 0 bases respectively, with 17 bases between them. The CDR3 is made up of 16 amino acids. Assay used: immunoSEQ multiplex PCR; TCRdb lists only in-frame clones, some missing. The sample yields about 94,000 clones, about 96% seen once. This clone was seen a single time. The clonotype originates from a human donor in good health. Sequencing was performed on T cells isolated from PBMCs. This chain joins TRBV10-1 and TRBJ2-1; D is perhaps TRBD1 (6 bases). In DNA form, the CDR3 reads TGCGCCAGCGCCGCAAGGACAGTGAGCTCCTACAATGAGCAGTTCTTC. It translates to CASAARTVSSYNEQFF.